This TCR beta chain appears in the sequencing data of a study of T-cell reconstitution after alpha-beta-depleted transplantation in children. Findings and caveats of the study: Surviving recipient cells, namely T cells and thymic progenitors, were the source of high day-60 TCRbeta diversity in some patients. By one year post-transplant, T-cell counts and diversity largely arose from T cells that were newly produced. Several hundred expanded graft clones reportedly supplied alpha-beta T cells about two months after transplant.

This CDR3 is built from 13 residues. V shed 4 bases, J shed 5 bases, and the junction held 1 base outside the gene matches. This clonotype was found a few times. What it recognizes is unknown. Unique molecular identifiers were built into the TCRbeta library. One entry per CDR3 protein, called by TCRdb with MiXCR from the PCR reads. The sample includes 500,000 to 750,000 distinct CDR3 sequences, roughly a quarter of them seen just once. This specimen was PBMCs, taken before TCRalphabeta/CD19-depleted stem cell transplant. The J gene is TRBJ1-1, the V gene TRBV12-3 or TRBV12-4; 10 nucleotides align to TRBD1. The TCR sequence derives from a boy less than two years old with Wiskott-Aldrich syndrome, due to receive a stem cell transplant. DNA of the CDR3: TGTGCCAGCAGTTCGGGACAGGGGACTGAAGCTTTCTTT. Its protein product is CASSSGQGTEAFF.